A single sample gave rise to the 20 T cell receptor beta chains below, sequenced in a study of human T cells and chemical hapten exposure (dated by TCRdb to the early 2020s). Libraries were made using RACE. Instrument used: NextSeq 500. TCRdb applied fastp at Q25 and MiXCR to the public reads, then kept only in-frame beta chains. Rows with one shared CDR3 protein collapse into an entry with the most common genes and DNA. The sample table holds fewer than 500,000 distinct CDR3 sequences, of which 4% to 5.5% were seen once. The top ten clones comprise approximately 2.5% of the sample. The time point label on this specimen signifies: patch test 1, 2 weeks after DPC sensitization. In the paper's terms, the treatment or condition label means: therapeutic diphenylcyclopropenone sensitization with weekly scalp DPC. The sample in question was whole blood, obtained in connection with sensitization to the hapten diphenylcyclopropenone (DPC). The origin of the receptors is a woman aged 50 to 60 with alopecia areata. Some clones in this sample may be carry-over from other donors' samples.

This clonotype was picked up many times. The rearrangement uses TRBV6-2 or TRBV6-3 and TRBJ2-3; D assignment may be TRBD1 or TRBD2 (5 bases each). The CDR3 totals 14 residues. The germline gives CDR1 MNHEY, CDR2 SVGEGT. Trimming removed 6 bases from V and 0 bases from J, with 10 bases in between. The CDR3 region is CASRDGTSTDTQYF. CDR3 DNA: TGTGCCAGCAGGGACGGGACGAGCACAGATACGCAGTATTTT.

The chain employs TRBV13 and TRBJ2-3; 12 bases match TRBD2. This CDR3 is 17 amino acids long. J lost 4 bases, V lost 3 bases, and 8 bases had no gene match. Germline-derived CDR1 and CDR2 are PRHDT and FYEKMQ (reference sequence). The CDR3 nucleotides are TGTGCCAGCAGCTTCGAAGCTAGCGGGGGGGCTTCAGATACGCAGTATTTT. Protein: CASSFEASGGASDTQYF.

This clonotype was recorded a few times. The V call is TRBV27, the J call TRBJ1-2; unclear D gene. V dropped 1 base and J dropped 8 bases, with 8 bases sitting between them. This CDR3 has 12 amino acids. Germline V gives CDR1 MNHEY, CDR2 SMNVEV (reference sequence). This CDR3 reads CASSLYGRGYTF. DNA for the CDR3: TGTGCCAGCAGTTTATATGGTCGCGGCTACACCTTC.

As regards this clonotype: Since a much larger clone is just one base distant, this may be a read error. The chain employs TRBV5-1 and TRBJ1-1, with D perhaps TRBD1 (6 bases). Germline CDR1 and CDR2: SGHRS and YFSETQ. This CDR3 spans 10 amino acids. V lost 7 bases and J 10 bases, leaving 11 bases between the germline ends. In DNA form, the CDR3 reads TGCGCCAGCGGCCCCAGGGGAGCTTTCTTT. Translating gives CASGPRGAFF.

This clonotype has a handful of counts. This chain connects TRBV5-1 to TRBJ2-5; 8 bases agree with TRBD2. With V trimmed by 5 bases and J by 4 bases, 13 bases remained unmatched. The CDR3 contains 16 residues. Germline values: CDR1 SGHRS, CDR2 YFSETQ. The CDR3 here is CASSRGTPGGSETQYF. The CDR3, as DNA: TGCGCCAGCAGTCGCGGGACCCCGGGAGGGTCAGAGACCCAGTACTTC.

On this clonotype: With a much larger clone just one base away, this may be a read error. V and J are TRBV7-3 and TRBJ1-1, with 7 positions matching TRBD1. After removal of 3 bases from V and 8 bases from J, the junction contained 6 bases not matched to a gene. CDR1 is SGHTA, CDR2 FQGTGA, per germline. The CDR3 consists of 13 residues. The chain's CDR3 is CASSLTGNMEAFF. The CDR3 DNA follows: TGTGCCAGCAGCTTGACAGGGAATATGGAAGCTTTCTTT.

The chain has TRBV2 and TRBJ2-1, with D possibly being TRBD1 (5 bases). The CDR3 consists of 14 residues. Germline lookup yields CDR1 SNHLY and CDR2 FYNNEI. Trimming removed 7 bases at V and 1 base at J, with 11 bases between. The CDR3 nucleotides read TGTGCCAGCATGTCAGGGATGTCCTACAATGAGCAGTTCTTC. Protein sequence: CASMSGMSYNEQFF.

At least ten counts were recorded for this clonotype. This chain joins TRBV21-1 and TRBJ1-5. TRBV21-1 has pseudogene status. CDR3 length equals 16 residues. The CDR3 DNA reads TGTGCCAGCAGCAAAGGAAGAGGGAGATGTAATCAGCCCCAGCATTTT. Translated: CASSKGRGRCNQPQHF.

This clonotype was observed a handful of times. The chain recombines TRBV20-1 with TRBJ2-7; D remains ambiguous. CDR1 and CDR2 (germline): DFQATT, SNEGSKA (reference sequence). V shed 1 base and J shed 4 bases, with 11 bases lying between them. CDR3 size: 13 residues. The chain's CDR3 is CSARGLLGYEQYF. The CDR3 nucleotides read TGCAGTGCTAGAGGACTCTTGGGGTACGAGCAGTACTTC.

This clonotype was seen repeatedly, ten times or more. This chain links TRBV24-1 with TRBJ2-2; possibly TRBD1 or TRBD2 for D (5 bases each). This CDR3 has 13 amino acids. Germline assignment: CDR1 KGHDR and CDR2 SFDVKD. The ends were cut back, 4 bases at V and 5 bases at J, with 7 bases in the middle. The CDR3 DNA follows: TGTGCCACCAGTGAGGGGACGACCGGGGAGCTGTTTTTT. It translates to CATSEGTTGELFF.

The chain joins TRBV18 to TRBJ1-2, with 8 bases lining up with TRBD1. In germline, CDR1 is KGHSH, CDR2 LQKENI. Trimming at V came to 4 bases and at J to 4 bases, leaving 11 bases not matched to a gene. CDR3 length equals 16 residues. In DNA, the CDR3 is TGTGCCAGCTCACTAGCTCAGACAGGGGAGTTCTATGGCTACACCTTC. This gives the protein CASSLAQTGEFYGYTF.

This clonotype showed up many times. The CDR3 coding sequence is TGCGCCAGCAGCCAAGCAACCGGGAGCGGACAAGAGACCCAGTACTTC. Its translation: CASSQATGSGQETQYF. The chain recombines TRBV4-3 with TRBJ2-5; TRBD2 is a possible D gene (6 bases). V shed 1 base and J shed 2 bases, with 14 bases lying between them. The CDR3 runs to 16 residues. The germline V gene encodes CDR1 LGHNA and CDR2 YSLEER.

The gene calls are TRBV27 and TRBJ2-1; D is unresolved. Trimming left V 5 bases short and J 1 base short, with 9 bases between. This CDR3 has 14 amino acids. Per germline, CDR1 MNHEY and CDR2 SMNVEV (reference sequence). Written as DNA, the CDR3 is TGTGCCAGCAGTCCTCGGCGGTCCTACAATGAGCAGTTCTTC. This sequence encodes CASSPRRSYNEQFF.

CDR3 DNA: TGTGCCAGCAGCCTCTCCGGGGAGGGCCTCTACTCTGGAAACACCATATATTTT. It is translated as CASSLSGEGLYSGNTIYF. The chain combines TRBV13 with TRBJ1-3, with unresolved D. Germline-derived CDR1 and CDR2 are PRHDT and FYEKMQ (reference sequence). V was clipped by 5 bases and J by 0 bases, with 20 bases between them. There are 18 residues in the CDR3.

The chain has TRBV3-1 and TRBJ2-3; D gene ambiguous. CDR1 LGHDT and CDR2 YNNKEL come from the germline V gene (reference sequence). V lost 0 bases and J 6 bases, leaving 7 bases between the germline ends. The CDR3 contains 13 residues. The CDR3 reads CASSQEPGDTQYF. DNA of the CDR3: TGTGCCAGCAGCCAAGAGCCCGGGGATACGCAGTATTTT.

This clonotype has at least ten counts. J is TRBJ1-1 and V is TRBV29-1; no clear D. The V end was cut by 4 bases, the J end by 4 bases, with 16 bases between. The CDR3 sequence is 14 residues long. The germline V gene has CDR1 SQVTM and CDR2 ANQGSEA. The CDR3: CSVAAGSPSTEAFF. As DNA, the CDR3 is TGCAGCGTTGCCGCAGGCTCCCCGAGCACTGAAGCTTTCTTT. Combining the CDR3 with reference TRBV29-1 and TRBJ1-1 gives the whole variable domain SAVISQKPSRDICQRGTSLTIQCQVDSQVTMMFWYRQQPGQSLTLIATANQGSEATYESGFVIDKFPISRPNLTFSTLTVSNMSPEDSSIYLCSVAAGSPSTEAFFGQGTRLTVV.

This clonotype was seen at least ten times. This sequence joins TRBV9 and TRBJ2-7; a possible D gene is TRBD2 (7 bases). The V and J ends lost 5 bases and 6 bases respectively, with 15 bases between them. In germline, CDR1 is SGDLS, CDR2 YYNGEE. CDR3 length equals 13 residues. CDR3 sequence reads: CASSSRGGAEQYF. The CDR3 DNA reads TGTGCCAGCAGTAGTCGAGGGGGGGCCGAGCAGTACTTC.

This clonotype has more than one count but fewer than ten. This sequence joins TRBV29-1 and TRBJ2-6, with a tentative D call TRBD1 (5 bases). This CDR3 is built from 15 residues. Trimming took off 4 bases at V and 2 bases at J, with 12 bases between the two ends. CDR1 is SQVTM and CDR2 is ANQGSEA in the germline V gene. The CDR3: CSVVGARTGANVLTF. CDR3 DNA sequence: TGCAGCGTTGTTGGGGCCCGCACTGGGGCCAACGTCCTGACTTTC.

This chain joins TRBV20-1 and TRBJ1-2; D perhaps matches TRBD1 (5 bases). The CDR3 sequence is 12 residues long. Germline V CDR1 and CDR2: DFQATT, SNEGSKA (reference sequence). V shed 4 bases and J shed 2 bases, with 8 bases lying between them. Here the CDR3 reads CSANKGNYGYTF. CDR3 DNA sequence: TGCAGTGCTAACAAGGGGAACTATGGCTACACCTTC.

This clonotype was recorded a few times. The chain links TRBV5-1 to TRBJ1-2; 8 nucleotides align to TRBD1. V shed 2 bases and J 6 bases; nucleotides not matched to a gene: 6. The germline gives CDR1 SGHRS, CDR2 YFSETQ. This CDR3 comprises 14 residues. The CDR3 spells CASSLSGQGHGYTF. CDR3 coding DNA: TGCGCCAGCAGCTTAAGTGGACAGGGCCATGGCTACACCTTC.